Given below is one TCR beta chain in context. Its specificity is unknown. This sample's time point: persistent/refractory GD, antithyroid drugs over 5 years with positive TRAb. PBMCs provided the RNA from which the TCR library was made. Building the TCR beta libraries relied on iRepertoire HTBI primers, and CDR3 regions underwent Arm-PCR. TCRdb independently ran MiXCR on the multiplex PCR reads; one entry per CDR3 protein. The data contain roughly 700,000 distinct CDR3 sequences, around 32% of them singletons. These data are taken from a study of regulatory T cells in long-lasting Graves disease. Study-level results: TRBV28, TRBJ1-2 and TRBJ2-5 were segments that persistent disease favored. Accuracy might have suffered from few samples.

Trimming took 4 bases from V and 8 from J; bases not matched to a gene: 13. CDR3 length equals 15 residues. CDR1 SGHDT and CDR2 YYEEEE come from the germline V gene. The chain uses TRBV5-6 and TRBJ1-2; the match to TRBD1 covers 8 bases. The TCR comes from a female donor with Graves disease. The sample in question was peripheral blood mononuclear cells (PBMCs), obtained when the disease was refractory, from a patient treated with antithyroid drugs. The CDR3 protein is CASSPGQASYFGYTF. In DNA form, the CDR3 reads TGTGCCAGCAGCCCGGGACAGGCGTCCTACTTCGGCTACACCTTC.